This T cell receptor (beta chain) was captured in a study of T cells after yellow fever vaccination. Germline lookup yields CDR1 DFQATT and CDR2 SNEGSKA (reference sequence). This CDR3 region has 11 residues. V was pared by 6 bases and J by 5 bases, with 10 bases between. Points from the study as a whole: In post-booster samples, most primary-vaccination clones reappeared (approximately 96% CD4, approximately 91% CD8).

This clonotype was observed many times. The antigen is undetermined. TCRdb reanalysed the 5' RACE reads using MiXCR and keeps one entry per CDR3 protein. This sample has 100,000 to 150,000 distinct CDR3 sequences, with 7.4% found just once. The source material was CD4+ T cells sorted from PBMCs, sampled roughly 10 days after the first yellow fever vaccination. The chain couples TRBV20-1 to TRBJ2-5, with D perhaps assigned TRBD1 or TRBD2 (5 bases each). The clonotype comes from a man younger than 35 who received the YFV17D yellow fever vaccine. CDR3 in amino acids: CSAGVRETQYF. For the CDR3, the DNA is TGCAGTGCGGGGGTGAGGGAGACCCAGTACTTC.